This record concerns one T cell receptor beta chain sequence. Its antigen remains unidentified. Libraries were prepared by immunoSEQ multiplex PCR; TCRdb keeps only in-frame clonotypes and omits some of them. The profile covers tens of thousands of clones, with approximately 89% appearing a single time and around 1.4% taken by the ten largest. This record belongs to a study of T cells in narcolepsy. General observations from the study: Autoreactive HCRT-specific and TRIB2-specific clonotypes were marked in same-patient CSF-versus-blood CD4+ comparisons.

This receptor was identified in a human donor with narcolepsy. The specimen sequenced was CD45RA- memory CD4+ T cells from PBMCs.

CDR3 residues: CASSLGAGRQETQYF. The CDR3 DNA sequence: TGTGCCAGCAGCTTAGGAGCGGGACGCCAAGAGACCCAGTACTTC. The chain employs TRBV7-7 and TRBJ2-5; 7 bases fit TRBD2. Germline values: CDR1 SSHAT, CDR2 FNYEAQ (reference sequence). The V gene end was trimmed by 1 base and the J gene end by 1 base; junction bases not matched to a gene: 3. The CDR3 spans 15 residues. The full variable domain, completed using reference TRBV7-7 and TRBJ2-5, is GAGVSQSPRYKVTKRGQDVTLRCDPISSHATLYWYQQALGQGPEFLTYFNYEAQPDKSGLPSDRFSAERPEGSISTLTIQRTEQRDSAMYRCASSLGAGRQETQYFGPGTRLLVL.